In its sample, the clone carrying this T cell receptor gamma chain ranks as medium-sized. Its antigen is not known. TCRdb re-called clones from the multiplex PCR reads using CATT. Among 1,000 to 1,500 gamma-chain clones listed, 15% were seen once. This sample was taken from a study of gamma delta lymphoproliferative disorders and STAT genes. Overall study context: The LymphoTrack Dx TCRG Assay amplified gamma chains from at least 50 ng of genomic DNA. Delta-chain libraries followed the EuroClonality-NGS standard operating procedure.

Study results and limitations: Patient-control comparisons may be limited by differing T cell maturation stages. Nearly all major patient gamma and delta clonotypes were public; only a couple of gamma clonotypes were disease-private.

The receptor sequences were amplified from genomic DNA of peripheral blood mononuclear cells. Sequenced: blood. The clonotype was recovered from a human donor in good health.

The CDR3 protein is CATWDGPHYKKLF. The DNA for the CDR3 is TGTGCCACCTGGGACGGGCCGCATTATAAGAAACTCTTT. The V gene is TRGV2, the J gene TRGJ1 or TRGJ2. As TCRdb names no J gene, one was assigned here on the basis of a DNA match to germline. The junction had 4 bases not matched to a gene; V was cut back by 0 bases and J by 5 bases. This CDR3 has 13 amino acids. The germline V gene encodes CDR1 EGSNGY and CDR2 YDSYNSKV.